Sequencing of this T cell receptor beta chain was carried out in a study of neurological immune-mediated disorders. Ten or more counts support this clonotype. Its antigen is still unknown. The unsorted libraries were produced from 2 million PBMCs held at -80 C. General study results and limits: There were no CDR3 amino acid sequences shared by expanded clones across subjects, a result suggesting private repertoires in all groups.

V lost 4 bases, J lost 7 bases, and 15 bases lay in between. Germline CDR1 is SGHRS and CDR2 is YFSETQ. The CDR3 totals 14 residues. Each TCR transcript was tagged with a 10-nucleotide random UMI during 5'RACE. Every sequencing run gave over 200 million TCR-beta sequences, taken from 15-18 subjects. TCRdb re-analysed the 5' RACE reads in MiXCR, keeping a single row per CDR3 protein. This sample has about 76,000 distinct CDR3 sequences, with about 15% found just once. Sequencing was carried out using PBMCs. The source of this sequence is a woman in her forties in good health. The chain recombines TRBV5-1 with TRBJ2-1; maybe TRBD2 (6 bases). In DNA, the CDR3 is TGCGCCAGCAGCAACCCGGGGACTGCGAATGAGCAGTTCTTC. Its translation is CASSNPGTANEQFF.